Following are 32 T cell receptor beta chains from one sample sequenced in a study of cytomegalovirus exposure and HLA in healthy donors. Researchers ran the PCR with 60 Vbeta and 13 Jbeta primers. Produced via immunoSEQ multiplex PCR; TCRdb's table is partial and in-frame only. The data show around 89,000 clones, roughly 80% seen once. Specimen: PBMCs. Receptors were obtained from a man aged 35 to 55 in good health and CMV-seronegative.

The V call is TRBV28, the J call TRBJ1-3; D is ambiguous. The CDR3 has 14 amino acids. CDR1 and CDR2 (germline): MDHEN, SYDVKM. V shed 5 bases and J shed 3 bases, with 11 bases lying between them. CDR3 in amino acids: CASSRRWDGNTIYF. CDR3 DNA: TGTGCCAGCAGTCGGAGGTGGGATGGAAACACCATATATTTT.

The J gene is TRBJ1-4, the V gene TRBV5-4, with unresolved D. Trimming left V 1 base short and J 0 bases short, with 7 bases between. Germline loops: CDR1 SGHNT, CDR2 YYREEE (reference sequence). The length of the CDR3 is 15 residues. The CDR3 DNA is TGTGCCAGCAGCTTGATGGGAGCAACTAATGAAAAACTGTTTTTT. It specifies CASSLMGATNEKLFF.

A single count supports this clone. CDR3 protein: CASSPTGPTGYGYTF. CDR3 sequence (DNA): TGCGCCAGCAGCCCTACAGGCCCAACAGGCTATGGCTACACCTTC. The chain carries TRBV5-1 and TRBJ1-2; the D gene is possibly TRBD1 (5 bases). Between the trimmed V and J ends, which lost 4 bases and 4 bases, there was a span of 17 bases. In germline, CDR1 is SGHRS, CDR2 YFSETQ. This CDR3 region has 15 residues.

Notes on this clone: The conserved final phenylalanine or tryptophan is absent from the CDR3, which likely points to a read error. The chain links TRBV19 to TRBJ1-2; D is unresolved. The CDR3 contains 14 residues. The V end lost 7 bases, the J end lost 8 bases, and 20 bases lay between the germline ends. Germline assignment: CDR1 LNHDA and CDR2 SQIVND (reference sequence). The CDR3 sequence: CASTGRAARAGYTS. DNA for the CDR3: TGTGCCAGTACGGGTCGGGCGGCTCGGGCGGGCTACACCTCC.

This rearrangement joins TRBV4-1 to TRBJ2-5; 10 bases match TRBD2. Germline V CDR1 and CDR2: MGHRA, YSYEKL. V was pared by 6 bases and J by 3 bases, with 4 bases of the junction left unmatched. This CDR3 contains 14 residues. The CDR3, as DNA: TGCGCCAGCAGACGGACTAGCGGTGAAGAGACCCAGTACTTC. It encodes CASRRTSGEETQYF.

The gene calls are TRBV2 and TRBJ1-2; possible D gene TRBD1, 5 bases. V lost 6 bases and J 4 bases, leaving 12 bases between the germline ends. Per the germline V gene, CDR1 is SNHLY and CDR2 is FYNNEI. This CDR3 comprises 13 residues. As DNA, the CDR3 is TGTGCCAGCAGAGGTGACAGTAGCTATGGCTACACCTTC. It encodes CASRGDSSYGYTF. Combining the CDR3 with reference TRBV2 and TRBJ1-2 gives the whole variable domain EPEVTQTPSHQVTQMGQEVILRCVPISNHLYFYWYRQILGQKVEFLVSFYNNEISEKSEIFDDQFSVERPDGSNFTLKIRSTKLEDSAMYFCASRGDSSYGYTFGSGTRLTVV.

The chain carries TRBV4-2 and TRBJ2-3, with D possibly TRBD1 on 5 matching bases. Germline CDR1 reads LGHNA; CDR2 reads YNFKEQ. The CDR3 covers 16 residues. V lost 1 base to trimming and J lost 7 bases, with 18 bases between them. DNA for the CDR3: TGTGCCAGCAGCCAAGGGGCTCGTGGGGCGACCTATACGCAGTATTTT. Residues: CASSQGARGATYTQYF.

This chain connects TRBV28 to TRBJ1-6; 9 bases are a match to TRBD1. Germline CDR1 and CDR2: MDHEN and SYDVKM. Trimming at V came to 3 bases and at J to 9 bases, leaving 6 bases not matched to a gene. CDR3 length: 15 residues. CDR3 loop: CASSFPTGGISPLHF. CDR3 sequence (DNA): TGTGCCAGCAGTTTCCCGACAGGGGGTATTTCACCCCTCCACTTT.

CDR3 sequence reads: CASSYPNSYTGELFF. DNA of the CDR3: TGTGCCAGCAGTTACCCAAATAGTTACACCGGGGAGCTGTTTTTT. The gene calls are TRBV28 and TRBJ2-2; D gene uncertain. The CDR3 sequence is 15 residues long. Germline V lookup: CDR1 MDHEN, CDR2 SYDVKM. V was clipped by 4 bases and J by 3 bases, with 12 bases between them.

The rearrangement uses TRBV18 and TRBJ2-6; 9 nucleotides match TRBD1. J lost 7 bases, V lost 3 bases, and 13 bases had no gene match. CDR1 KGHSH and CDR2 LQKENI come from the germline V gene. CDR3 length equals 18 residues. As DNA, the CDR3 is TGTGCCAGCTCACCCTTTCCGGGACAGGGCCCCGGAGCCAACGTCCTGACTTTC. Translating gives CASSPFPGQGPGANVLTF.

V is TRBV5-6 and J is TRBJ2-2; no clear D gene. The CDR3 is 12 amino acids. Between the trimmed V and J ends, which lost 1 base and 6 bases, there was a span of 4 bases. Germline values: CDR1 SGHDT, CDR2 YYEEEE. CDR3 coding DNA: TGTGCCAGCAGCTTGCTCGCCGGGGAGCTGTTTTTT. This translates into CASSLLAGELFF.

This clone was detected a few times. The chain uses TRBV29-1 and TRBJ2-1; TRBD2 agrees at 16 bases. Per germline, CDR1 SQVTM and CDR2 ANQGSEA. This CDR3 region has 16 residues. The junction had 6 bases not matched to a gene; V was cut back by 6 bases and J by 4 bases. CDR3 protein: CSVAGTSGGAYNEQFF. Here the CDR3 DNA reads TGCAGCGTCGCCGGGACTAGCGGGGGGGCATACAATGAGCAGTTCTTC.

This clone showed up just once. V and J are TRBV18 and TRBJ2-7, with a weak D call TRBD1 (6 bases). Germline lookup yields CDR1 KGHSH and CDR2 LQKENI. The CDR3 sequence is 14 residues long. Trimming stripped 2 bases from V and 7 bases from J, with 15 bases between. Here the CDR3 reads CASSPEDRYFEQYF. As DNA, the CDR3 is TGTGCCAGCTCACCAGAGGACAGATATTTTGAGCAGTACTTC.

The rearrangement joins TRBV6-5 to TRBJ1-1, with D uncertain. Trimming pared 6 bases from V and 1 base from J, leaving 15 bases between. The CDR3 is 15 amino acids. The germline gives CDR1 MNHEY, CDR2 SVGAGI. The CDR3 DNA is TGTGCCAGCAGACCAATAACAGTTTCGAACACTGAAGCTTTCTTT. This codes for CASRPITVSNTEAFF.

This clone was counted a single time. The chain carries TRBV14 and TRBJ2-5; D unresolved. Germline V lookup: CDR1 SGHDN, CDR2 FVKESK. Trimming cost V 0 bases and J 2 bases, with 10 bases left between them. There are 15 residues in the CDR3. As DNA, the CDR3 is TGTGCCAGCAGCCAAGATGAGTTCAAACAAGAGACCCAGTACTTC. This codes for CASSQDEFKQETQYF. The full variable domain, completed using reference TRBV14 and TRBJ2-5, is EAGVTQFPSHSVIEKGQTVTLRCDPISGHDNLYWYRRVMGKEIKFLLHFVKESKQDESGMPNNRFLAERTGGTYSTLKVQPAELEDSGVYFCASSQDEFKQETQYFGPGTRLLVL.

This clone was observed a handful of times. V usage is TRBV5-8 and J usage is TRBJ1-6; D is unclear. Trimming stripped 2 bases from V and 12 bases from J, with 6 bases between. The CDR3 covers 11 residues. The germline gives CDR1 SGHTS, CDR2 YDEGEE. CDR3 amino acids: CASSFGVPLHF. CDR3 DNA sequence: TGTGCCAGCAGCTTCGGGGTACCCCTCCACTTT.

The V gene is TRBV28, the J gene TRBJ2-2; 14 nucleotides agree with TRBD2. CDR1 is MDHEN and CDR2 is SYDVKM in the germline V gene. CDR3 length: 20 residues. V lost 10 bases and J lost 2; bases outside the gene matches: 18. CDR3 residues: CATRQQHGLAGGYNTGELFF. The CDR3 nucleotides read TGTGCCACCAGACAACAACACGGACTAGCGGGGGGATACAACACCGGGGAGCTGTTTTTT.

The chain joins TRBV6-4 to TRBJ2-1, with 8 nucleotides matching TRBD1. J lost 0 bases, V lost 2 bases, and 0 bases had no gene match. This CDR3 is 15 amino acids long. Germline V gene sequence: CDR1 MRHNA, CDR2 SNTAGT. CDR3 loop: CASSDGQGSYNEQFF. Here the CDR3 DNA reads TGTGCCAGCAGTGACGGACAGGGCTCCTACAATGAGCAGTTCTTC.

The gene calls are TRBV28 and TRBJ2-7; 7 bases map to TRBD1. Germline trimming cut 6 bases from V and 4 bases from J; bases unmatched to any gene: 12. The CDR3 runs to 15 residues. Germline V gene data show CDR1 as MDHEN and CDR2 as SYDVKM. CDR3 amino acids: CASSPRGRGKYEQYF. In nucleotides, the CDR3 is TGTGCCAGCAGCCCAAGGGGCAGGGGGAAATACGAGCAGTACTTC.

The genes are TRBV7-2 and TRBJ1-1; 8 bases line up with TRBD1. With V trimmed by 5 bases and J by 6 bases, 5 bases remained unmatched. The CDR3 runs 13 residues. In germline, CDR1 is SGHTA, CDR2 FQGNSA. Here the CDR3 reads CASSLGQGSEAFF. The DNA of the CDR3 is TGTGCCAGCAGCCTTGGACAGGGCTCTGAAGCTTTCTTT.

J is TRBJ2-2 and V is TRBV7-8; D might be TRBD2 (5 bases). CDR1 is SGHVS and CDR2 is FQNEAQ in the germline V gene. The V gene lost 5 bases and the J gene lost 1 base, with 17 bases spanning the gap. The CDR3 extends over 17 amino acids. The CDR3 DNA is TGTGCCAGCAGCCCGCCGTTGAGGGCGAGGAACACCGGGGAGCTGTTTTTT. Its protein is CASSPPLRARNTGELFF.

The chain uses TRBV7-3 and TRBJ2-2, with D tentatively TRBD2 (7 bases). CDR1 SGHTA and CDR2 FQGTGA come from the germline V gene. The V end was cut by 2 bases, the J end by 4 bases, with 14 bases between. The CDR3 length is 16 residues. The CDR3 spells CASSLSGGRFTGELFF. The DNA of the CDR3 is TGTGCCAGCAGCTTATCGGGGGGCCGTTTCACCGGGGAGCTGTTTTTT.

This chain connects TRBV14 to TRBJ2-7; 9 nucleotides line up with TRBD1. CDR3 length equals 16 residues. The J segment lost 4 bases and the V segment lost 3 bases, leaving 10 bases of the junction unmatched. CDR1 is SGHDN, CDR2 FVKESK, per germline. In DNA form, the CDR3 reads TGTGCCAGCAGCCAGCGGGACAGGGATTTCCCTTACGAGCAGTACTTC. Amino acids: CASSQRDRDFPYEQYF.

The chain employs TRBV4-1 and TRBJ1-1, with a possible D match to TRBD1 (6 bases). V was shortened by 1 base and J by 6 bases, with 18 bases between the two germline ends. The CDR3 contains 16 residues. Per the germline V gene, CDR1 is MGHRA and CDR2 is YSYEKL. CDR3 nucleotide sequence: TGCGCCAGCAGCCAAGCAATATCACAGGGAATTGCTGAAGCTTTCTTT. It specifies CASSQAISQGIAEAFF.

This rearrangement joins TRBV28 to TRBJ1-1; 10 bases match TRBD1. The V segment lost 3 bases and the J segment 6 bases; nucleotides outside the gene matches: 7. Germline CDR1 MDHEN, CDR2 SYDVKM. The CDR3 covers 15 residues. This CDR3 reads CASSLVTGGASEAFF. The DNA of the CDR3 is TGTGCCAGCAGTTTGGTGACAGGGGGCGCCTCTGAAGCTTTCTTT.

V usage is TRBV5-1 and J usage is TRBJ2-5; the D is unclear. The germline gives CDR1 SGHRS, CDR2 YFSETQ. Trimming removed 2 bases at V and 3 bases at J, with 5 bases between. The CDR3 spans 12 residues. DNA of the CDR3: TGCGCCAGCAGCTTTATCGAAGAGACCCAGTACTTC. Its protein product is CASSFIEETQYF.

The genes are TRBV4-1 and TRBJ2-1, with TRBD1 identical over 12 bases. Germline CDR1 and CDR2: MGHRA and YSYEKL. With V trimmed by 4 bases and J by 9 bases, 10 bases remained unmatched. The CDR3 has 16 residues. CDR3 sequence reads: CASSRKDRDRGPEQFF. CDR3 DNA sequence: TGCGCCAGCAGCCGTAAAGACCGGGACAGGGGGCCTGAGCAGTTCTTC.

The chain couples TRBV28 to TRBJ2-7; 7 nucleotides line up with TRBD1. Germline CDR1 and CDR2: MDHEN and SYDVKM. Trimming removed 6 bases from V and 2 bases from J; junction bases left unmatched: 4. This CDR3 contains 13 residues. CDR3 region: CASRLQGTYEQYF. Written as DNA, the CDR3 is TGTGCCAGCAGACTACAGGGGACCTACGAGCAGTACTTC.

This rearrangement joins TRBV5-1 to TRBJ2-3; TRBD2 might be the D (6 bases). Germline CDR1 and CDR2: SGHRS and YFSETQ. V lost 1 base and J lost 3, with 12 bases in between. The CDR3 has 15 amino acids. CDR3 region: CASSLMSGETDTQYF. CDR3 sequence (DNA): TGCGCCAGCAGCTTGATGTCGGGAGAGACAGATACGCAGTATTTT.

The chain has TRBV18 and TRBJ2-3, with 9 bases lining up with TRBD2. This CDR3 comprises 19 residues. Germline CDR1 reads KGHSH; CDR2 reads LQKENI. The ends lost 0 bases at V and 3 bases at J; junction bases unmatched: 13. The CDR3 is CASSPPAGGGGPWTDTQYF. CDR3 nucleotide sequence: TGTGCCAGCTCACCACCGGCTGGCGGGGGGGGCCCGTGGACAGATACGCAGTATTTT.

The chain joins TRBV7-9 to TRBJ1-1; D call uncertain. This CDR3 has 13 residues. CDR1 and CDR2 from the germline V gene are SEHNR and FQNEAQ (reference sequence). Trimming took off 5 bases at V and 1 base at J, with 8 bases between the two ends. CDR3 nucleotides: TGTGCCAGCAGCCAACAGCAGAACACTGAAGCTTTCTTT. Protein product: CASSQQQNTEAFF.

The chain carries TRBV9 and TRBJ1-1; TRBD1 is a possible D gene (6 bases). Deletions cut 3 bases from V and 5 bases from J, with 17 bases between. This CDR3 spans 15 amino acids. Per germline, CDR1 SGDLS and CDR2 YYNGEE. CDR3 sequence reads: CASSEQSRGRTEAFF. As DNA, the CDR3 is TGTGCCAGCAGCGAACAATCCAGGGGCCGGACTGAAGCTTTCTTT.